The clone carrying this T cell receptor (beta chain) was seen more than once but under ten times. The antigen is undetermined. This entry is derived from a study of T cells after yellow fever vaccination. Study results and caveats: Primary-vaccination clones mostly resurfaced post-booster (96% CD4, approximately 89% CD8). Abundant clonotypes from the bulk population could have been carried over as contaminants into FACS-sorted repertoires. The CD4 compartment and the CD8 compartment contained a small share of clonotypes in common.

Synthesis of TCR cDNA relied on 5'RACE template switching, which attached a universal primer site and UMIs. From the 5' RACE reads, TCRdb called clonotypes with MiXCR, one entry per CDR3 protein. This table has approximately 260,000 distinct CDR3 sequences, about 5% appearing once. The sequencing here drew on CD4+ T cells sorted from PBMCs, taken on the day of the yellow fever booster vaccination. This TCR derives from a man between 18 and 35 years old who received the YFV17D yellow fever vaccine.

CDR3 in DNA: TGCGCCAGCAGCTTAGGAGCGGGGGCGTCCCAATCCGGGGAGCTGTTTTTT. Translated, it gives CASSLGAGASQSGELFF. The V gene is TRBV5-1, the J gene TRBJ2-2, with 8 bases fitting TRBD2. The CDR3 is made up of 17 amino acids. The ends lost 2 bases at V and 6 bases at J; junction bases unmatched: 12. Germline CDR1 SGHRS, CDR2 YFSETQ.